One and the same sample provided the 15 T cell receptor beta chains below, sequenced in a study of beta chain features in type 1 diabetes. Every bit of the isolated RNA underwent reverse transcription, so sequencing read expressed TCRB transcripts. Only in-frame clones appear in the TCRdb table, and some are missing; sequencing was by immunoSEQ multiplex PCR. The table has about 340,000 clones, roughly 14% seen once; the top ten hold about 0.015%. Study findings and constraints: The study found moderately but significantly shorter TCRB CDR3s in all four CD4+ subsets of Type 1 diabetes patients.

These receptors lack a known antigen. The sequenced material came from naive CD4+ T cells from blood. These receptors were collected from a woman between 18 and 29 years old with type 1 diabetes.

This clone was counted a few times. The gene calls are TRBV19 and TRBJ2-1; 9 bases align to TRBD2. The germline CDR1 and CDR2 sequences are LNHDA and SQIVND (reference sequence). The CDR3 runs to 14 residues. J gave up 8 bases and V 7 bases, and 9 bases lay outside the gene matches. CDR3 residues: CASTAEREVYEQFF. The DNA for the CDR3 is TGTGCCAGTACTGCGGAGCGGGAGGTCTATGAGCAGTTCTTC.

The J gene is TRBJ1-1, the V gene TRBV10-3, with 7 bases matching TRBD1. CDR3 length: 14 amino acids. Looked up from germline, CDR1 is ENHRY and CDR2 is SYGVKD. V shed 4 bases and J 3 bases; nucleotides not matched to a gene: 5. CDR3: CAISAQGIYTEAFF. For the CDR3, the DNA is TGTGCCATCAGTGCACAGGGGATTTACACTGAAGCTTTCTTT.

This clone appeared a few times. V and J are TRBV5-4 and TRBJ1-1; TRBD1 might be the D (6 bases). In germline, CDR1 is SGHNT, CDR2 YYREEE (reference sequence). The CDR3 sequence is 14 residues long. Trimming took off 2 bases at V and 1 base at J, with 9 bases between the two ends. The CDR3: CASSLEQGNTEAFF. DNA of the CDR3: TGTGCCAGCAGCTTAGAACAGGGGAACACTGAAGCTTTCTTT.

This clone was found a few times. This sample also contains other DNA sequences that code for the same CDR3. V gene TRBV5-4 combines with J gene TRBJ2-3, with D possibly matching TRBD2 (6 bases). V lost 1 base and J lost 0, with 12 bases in between. Looked up from germline, CDR1 is SGHNT and CDR2 is YYREEE (reference sequence). This CDR3 region has 16 residues. CDR3 bases: TGTGCCAGCAGCTTGCGGTTGGCGGGAAGCACAGATACGCAGTATTTT. Encoded protein: CASSLRLAGSTDTQYF. The whole variable domain, filled in from reference TRBV5-4 and TRBJ2-3, reads ETGVTQSPTHLIKTRGQQVTLRCSSQSGHNTVSWYQQALGQGPQFIFQYYREEENGRGNFPPRFSGLQFPNYSSELNVNALELDDSALYLCASSLRLAGSTDTQYFGPGTRLTVL.

This clone was found a few times. This chain uses TRBV6-5 with TRBJ1-2; 7 bases are a match to TRBD1. This CDR3 comprises 11 residues. CDR1 is MNHEY, CDR2 SVGAGI, per germline. The J segment lost 8 bases and the V segment lost 8 bases, leaving 5 bases of the junction unmatched. CDR3 DNA sequence: TGTGCCAGCTCCCAGGGGGACGGCTACACCTTC. It encodes CASSQGDGYTF.

This clone was counted only a few times. The chain recombines TRBV25-1 with TRBJ2-7, with TRBD2 as a possible D gene (8 bases). This CDR3 contains 17 residues. V was trimmed by 5 bases and J by 0 bases, leaving 20 bases between them. Germline values: CDR1 MGHDK, CDR2 SYGVNS. The CDR3 sequence: CASSPREGGQLSYEQYF. DNA of the CDR3: TGTGCCAGCAGTCCCCGGGAGGGGGGACAGCTCTCCTACGAGCAGTACTTC.

The chain uses TRBV5-5 and TRBJ2-1; TRBD2 aligns across 10 bases. Per germline, CDR1 SGHKS and CDR2 YYEKEE (reference sequence). This CDR3 is built from 16 residues. The ends lost 4 bases at V and 9 bases at J; junction bases unmatched: 13. The CDR3 is CASSPTLAGVQGEQFF. The CDR3 DNA is TGTGCCAGCAGCCCAACCCTAGCGGGAGTTCAGGGTGAGCAGTTCTTC.

This clone was observed a few times. The chain links TRBV25-1 to TRBJ2-1, with 9 bases matching TRBD2. V lost 7 bases and J lost 1; bases outside the gene matches: 5. The CDR3 runs 15 residues. CDR1 is MGHDK and CDR2 is SYGVNS in the germline V gene. The CDR3 DNA is TGTGCCAGCATTAGCGGGAGTTCGTCCTACAATGAGCAGTTCTTC. This gives the protein CASISGSSSYNEQFF.

The chain links TRBV15 to TRBJ1-2, with 7 bases aligning to TRBD1. After removal of 5 bases from V and 0 bases from J, the junction contained 6 bases not matched to a gene. In germline, CDR1 is LNHNV, CDR2 YYDKDF (reference sequence). This CDR3 has 15 residues. CDR3 coding DNA: TGTGCCACCAGCGGGTCGGACAGGCCTAACTATGGCTACACCTTC. As protein: CATSGSDRPNYGYTF.

This clone was counted between two and nine times. The genes are TRBV6-5 and TRBJ1-4, with 10 bases matching TRBD1. Looked up from germline, CDR1 is MNHEY and CDR2 is SVGAGI. The CDR3 sequence is 14 residues long. V shed 6 bases, J shed 11 bases, and the junction held 9 bases outside the gene matches. CDR3 sequence: CASSPTRDRGKLFF. For the CDR3, the DNA is TGTGCCAGCAGCCCTACCAGGGACAGGGGCAAACTGTTTTTT.

This clone was seen more than once but under ten times. This rearrangement joins TRBV28 to TRBJ2-4; TRBD1 matches at 10 bases. After removal of 7 bases from V and 8 bases from J, the junction contained 8 bases not matched to a gene. This CDR3 has 14 residues. Germline CDR1 reads MDHEN; CDR2 reads SYDVKM. The CDR3, as DNA: TGTGCCAGCACCCTTGGACAGGGGGTATACATTCAGTACTTC. Protein product: CASTLGQGVYIQYF. The full variable domain, with the rest looked up from reference TRBV28 and TRBJ2-4, is DVKVTQSSRYLVKRTGEKVFLECVQDMDHENMFWYRQDPGLGLRLIYFSYDVKMKEKGDIPEGYSVSREKKERFSLILESASTNQTSMYLCASTLGQGVYIQYFGAGTRLSVL.

The V and J genes are TRBV28 and TRBJ2-1; possibly TRBD2 for D (5 bases). With 5 bases removed from V and 6 bases from J, the gap between germline ends came to 23 bases. Germline loops: CDR1 MDHEN, CDR2 SYDVKM. The CDR3 covers 17 residues. Here the CDR3 reads CASSPPVVVPEGNEQFF. In DNA form, the CDR3 reads TGTGCCAGCAGTCCCCCGGTGGTGGTCCCTGAGGGCAATGAGCAGTTCTTC.

This clone was recorded only once. This sequence joins TRBV6-1 and TRBJ1-2; maybe TRBD1 (6 bases). The CDR3 has 13 amino acids. The V gene's germline CDR1 is MNHNS and CDR2 SASEGT. The V and J ends lost 7 bases and 4 bases respectively, with 13 bases between them. CDR3 in DNA: TGTGCCAGCATCATCCAACAGGGCTATGGCTACACCTTC. Amino acid sequence: CASIIQQGYGYTF.

As regards this clone: Relative to the germline gene, one junction end is altered; a read error may explain this. V usage is TRBV5-1 and J usage is TRBJ2-1; no clear D gene. Germline CDR1 is SGHRS and CDR2 is YFSETQ. The CDR3 consists of 14 residues. In DNA form, the CDR3 reads TGCGCCAGCAGGTTGGCTAAAAACTACAATGAGCAGTTCTTC. This encodes CASRLAKNYNEQFF.

This clone was counted between two and nine times. This sequence joins TRBV7-2 and TRBJ1-1; D may be TRBD1 (5 bases). Trimming stripped 5 bases from V and 5 bases from J, with 18 bases between. The CDR3 is made up of 15 amino acids. CDR1 is SGHTA and CDR2 is FQGNSA in the germline V gene. The CDR3 bases are TGTGCCAGCAGCACAGACCTAGGGGTGGGTACTGAAGCTTTCTTT. Protein sequence: CASSTDLGVGTEAFF.